Shown below are 4 T cell receptor beta chains from a single sample sequenced in a study of Tregs in tolerant kidney transplant recipients. Profiling relied on immunoSEQ multiplex PCR, and the TCRdb table lists in-frame clones only, not all of them. The data hold under 95,000 clones, with 85% to 95% observed a single time. The sample in question was Tregs from blood, obtained before the transplant. These receptors came from a human donor who received a combined kidney and bone marrow transplant.

V is TRBV11-2 and J is TRBJ2-3, with a possible D match to TRBD1 (5 bases). V was clipped by 1 base and J by 2 bases, with 7 bases between them. This CDR3 has 14 amino acids. In germline, CDR1 is SGHAT, CDR2 FQNNGV. The CDR3 loop is CASSLVQVTDTQYF. In DNA, the CDR3 is TGTGCCAGCAGCTTAGTACAGGTCACAGATACGCAGTATTTT.

The chain employs TRBV20-1 and TRBJ2-7, with D unresolved. This CDR3 is 11 amino acids long. Per the germline V gene, CDR1 is DFQATT and CDR2 is SNEGSKA (reference sequence). Trimming removed 4 bases from V and 6 bases from J, with 10 bases in between. CDR3 in DNA: TGCAGTGCTATGGGGAAAAGCGAGCAGTACTTC. This gives the protein CSAMGKSEQYF.

Note on this clone: This same CDR3 is encoded by further DNA sequences in the sample. The chain is built from TRBV7-3 and TRBJ2-1; D is ambiguous. The germline V gene encodes CDR1 SGHTA and CDR2 FQGTGA. This CDR3 contains 12 residues. Trimming stripped 0 bases from V and 7 bases from J, with 4 bases between. The CDR3 reads CASSLTRNEQFF. CDR3 coding DNA: TGTGCCAGCAGCTTAACACGTAATGAGCAGTTCTTC.

In regard to this clone: Other DNA sequences within the sample encode an identical CDR3. The chain recombines TRBV5-6 with TRBJ2-7, with TRBD1 identical over 10 bases. Germline V CDR1 and CDR2: SGHDT, YYEEEE. J gave up 1 base and V 4 bases, and 5 bases lay outside the gene matches. This CDR3 contains 15 residues. CDR3 sequence: CASSTPGQGSYEQYF. The CDR3 nucleotides are TGTGCCAGCAGCACCCCGGGACAGGGGTCCTACGAGCAGTACTTC.